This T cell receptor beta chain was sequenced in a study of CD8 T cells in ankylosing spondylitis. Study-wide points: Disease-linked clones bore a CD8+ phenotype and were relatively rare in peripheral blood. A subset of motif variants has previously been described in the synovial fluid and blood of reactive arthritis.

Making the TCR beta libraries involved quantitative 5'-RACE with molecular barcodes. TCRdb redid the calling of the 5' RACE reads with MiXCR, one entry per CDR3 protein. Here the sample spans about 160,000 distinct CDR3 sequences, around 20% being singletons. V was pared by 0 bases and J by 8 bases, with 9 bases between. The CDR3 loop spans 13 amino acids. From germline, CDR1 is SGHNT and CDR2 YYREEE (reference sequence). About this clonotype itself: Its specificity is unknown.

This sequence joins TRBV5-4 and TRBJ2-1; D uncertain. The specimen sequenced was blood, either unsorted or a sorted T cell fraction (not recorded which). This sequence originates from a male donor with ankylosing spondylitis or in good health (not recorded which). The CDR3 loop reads CASSLANYDEQFF. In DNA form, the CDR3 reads TGTGCCAGCAGCTTGGCCAATTACGATGAGCAGTTCTTC.